The clone carrying this TCR beta chain was seen only a few times. Its antigen is unknown. TCRdb itself ran the reads through MiXCR, one entry per CDR3 protein. There are about 220,000 distinct CDR3 sequences in the sample; less than 50% occur only once, and more than 50% lies in the top ten. This entry is derived from a study of T cell repertoires in cytomegalovirus infection. Overall study: Recently identified HLA-C-restricted CMV epitopes and well-studied HLA-B-restricted CMV epitopes were used by the study. From public TCR beta signatures came an indication of both CMV infection and matching HLA type.

After removal of 3 bases from V and 7 bases from J, the junction contained 12 bases not matched to a gene. In germline, CDR1 is MNHEY, CDR2 SMNVEV (reference sequence). The CDR3 length is 15 residues. Study results and limitations: HLA-C-restricted TCR beta clonotypes specific for CMV led the ex vivo response. Summed frequency of shared TCR beta families picked out CMV carriers who also had the relevant HLA.

The genes are TRBV27 and TRBJ2-7; 7 bases map to TRBD1. The source of this sequence is a human donor in good health (CMV status not recorded). Some clones in this sample may be carry-over from other donors' samples. Material: CD8+ T cells from cultured PBMCs, obtained from culture after CMV antigen stimulation. DNA of the CDR3: TGTGCCAGCAGTTTGAGAAGGACAGGAGCTGGGGAGCAGTACTTC. Its protein product is CASSLRRTGAGEQYF.